Below, 11 T cell receptor beta chains from the same sample are listed, as sequenced in a study of neoadjuvant nivolumab and ipilimumab in lung cancer (dated by TCRdb to 2018 to 2021). The time point label for this specimen denotes: pretherapy, before neoadjuvant immune checkpoint inhibitors. The method was the immunoSEQ multiplex PCR assay. Drawn from immuneACCESS, this table holds only the in-frame rearrangements with V and J called that TCRdb kept. Clones are partly lost; checked studies trace under half to an unresolved V gene and leave the rest unexplained. The sample profile shows about 23,000 clones; roughly 84% of them were found once. The ten largest clones take up more than 20% of the sample. The material was peripheral blood, obtained before neoadjuvant nivolumab, alone or with ipilimumab. The receptors come from an adult with non-small cell lung cancer.

The rearrangement links TRBV30 to TRBJ2-7, with a tentative D call TRBD1 (7 bases). In germline, CDR1 is GTSNPN, CDR2 SVGIG (reference sequence). Trimming pared 4 bases from V and 6 bases from J, leaving 13 bases between. The CDR3 has 12 residues. CDR3 coding DNA: TGTGCCTGGACCCGACAGGGAGGCGAGCAGTACTTC. It codes for CAWTRQGGEQYF.

The chain has TRBV2 and TRBJ1-5, with D possibly TRBD1 on 5 matching bases. Germline CDR1 is SNHLY and CDR2 is FYNNEI. The CDR3 sequence is 14 residues long. V lost 6 bases and J lost 6, with 15 bases in between. The CDR3 sequence is CASSSRGGIQPQHF. For the CDR3, the DNA is TGTGCCAGCAGCTCGCGGGGGGGAATTCAGCCCCAGCATTTT.

The chain recombines TRBV11-3 with TRBJ2-2; 10 nucleotides match TRBD2. The trim removed 0 bases at V and 7 bases at J, leaving 5 bases unmatched. Looked up from germline, CDR1 is SGHNT and CDR2 is YENEEA. CDR3 length equals 16 residues. CDR3 protein: CASSLETSGNNGELFF. The CDR3 region has the DNA TGTGCCAGCAGCTTAGAAACTAGCGGGAATAACGGGGAGCTGTTTTTT.

J is TRBJ1-1 and V is TRBV5-1; D unclear. This CDR3 spans 14 amino acids. The germline V and J ends were trimmed by 3 bases and 4 bases, with 13 bases remaining between them. Germline V gene lookup returns CDR1 SGHRS and CDR2 YFSETQ. This CDR3 is CASSSRAGPTEAFF. Written as DNA, the CDR3 is TGCGCCAGCAGCTCCCGTGCTGGCCCCACTGAAGCTTTCTTT. The complete variable domain, with remaining parts taken from reference TRBV5-1 and TRBJ1-1, reads KAGVTQTPRYLIKTRGQQVTLSCSPISGHRSVSWYQQTPGQGLQFLFEYFSETQRNKGNFPGRFSGRQFSNSRSEMNVSTLELGDSALYLCASSSRAGPTEAFFGQGTRLTVV.

The V call is TRBV29-1, the J call TRBJ2-7, with D tentatively TRBD1 (6 bases). With 6 bases removed from V and 0 bases from J, the gap between germline ends came to 6 bases. Germline CDR1 and CDR2: SQVTM and ANQGSEA. The length of the CDR3 is 11 residues. CDR3 loop: CSVGGSYEQYF. CDR3 nucleotides: TGCAGCGTAGGGGGCTCCTACGAGCAGTACTTC.

This clone was seen a single time. J is TRBJ2-1 and V is TRBV6-1, with 8 bases that match TRBD2. This CDR3 is 17 amino acids long. J was trimmed by 3 bases and V by 4 bases; bases with no gene match: 11. Germline CDR1 reads MNHNS; CDR2 reads SASEGT. The CDR3 loop reads CASSGPRAGVLYNEQFF. Here the CDR3 DNA reads TGTGCCAGCAGTGGACCGAGAGCGGGAGTTCTCTACAATGAGCAGTTCTTC.

Remarks on this clone: One end of the junction fails to match germline, which may point to a read error. The chain is built from TRBV4-1 and TRBJ1-2; D call uncertain. There are 13 residues in the CDR3. CDR1 and CDR2 from the germline V gene are MGHRA and YSYEKL. CDR3 DNA: TGCGCCAGCAGCCAAGAACTATCGGACTATTACGCCTTC. Translation gives CASSQELSDYYAF.

CDR3 in DNA: TGTGCCAGCTCACCAGGGTCGAGCAATCAGCCCCAGCATTTT. Its protein product is CASSPGSSNQPQHF. The V and J genes are TRBV18 and TRBJ1-5; no definite D call. CDR3 length equals 14 residues. Germline-derived CDR1 and CDR2 are KGHSH and LQKENI. V gave up 2 bases and J gave up 1 base, with 6 bases separating them.

The chain employs TRBV28 and TRBJ2-7; D is perhaps TRBD1 or TRBD2 (6 bases each). Germline assignment: CDR1 MDHEN and CDR2 SYDVKM. Trimming cost V 8 bases and J 3 bases, with 20 bases left between them. The CDR3 consists of 15 residues. CDR3 sequence (DNA): TGTGCCAGCGCCGGAGGGACACTGATGGTCTACGAGCAGTACTTC. Translated, it gives CASAGGTLMVYEQYF.

V and J are TRBV29-1 and TRBJ2-7; 8 bases are shared with TRBD2. This CDR3 region has 12 residues. Trimming removed 4 bases from V and 5 bases from J; junction bases left unmatched: 4. Germline lookup yields CDR1 SQVTM and CDR2 ANQGSEA. CDR3 DNA sequence: TGCAGCGTTGTAACGGGGGGGAACGAGCAGTACTTC. This translates into CSVVTGGNEQYF.

V usage is TRBV5-6 and J usage is TRBJ2-3, with unresolved D. Germline V gene sequence: CDR1 SGHDT, CDR2 YYEEEE. V lost 0 bases and J 7 bases, leaving 6 bases between the germline ends. CDR3 size: 12 residues. CDR3: CASSLAQNTQYF. CDR3 nucleotides: TGTGCCAGCAGCTTGGCACAAAATACGCAGTATTTT.